What follows are 14 T cell receptor beta chains derived from one specimen sequenced in a study of shared clonotypes between healthy human individuals. TCRdb keeps only in-frame clones here, not all; method: immunoSEQ multiplex PCR. The sample shows more than 2 million clones, about 94% of them seen only once. Cells designated naive CD8 were CD45RO-negative and were positively selected for CCR7, with terminally differentiated effector memory CD45RA+ cells excluded. Sequencing was done on a sample of naive CD8+ T cells from PBMCs. The source of these receptors is a man younger than 30 in good health. Some clones in this sample may be carry-over from other donors' samples.

V usage is TRBV5-4 and J usage is TRBJ2-4, with 13 bases lining up with TRBD2. Germline-derived CDR1 and CDR2 are SGHNT and YYREEE (reference sequence). The CDR3 contains 19 residues. V lost 4 bases, J lost 0 bases, and 10 bases stayed unmatched. The CDR3 nucleotides read TGTGCCAGCAGCCCGACCGGGACTAGCGGGATATCAGCCAAAAACATTCAGTACTTC. It specifies CASSPTGTSGISAKNIQYF.

The chain joins TRBV14 to TRBJ2-7, with D perhaps matching TRBD2 (6 bases). The germline gives CDR1 SGHDN, CDR2 FVKESK. V lost 4 bases and J 0 bases, leaving 16 bases between the germline ends. The CDR3 has 16 amino acids. The CDR3 DNA reads TGTGCCAGCAGCCGTATTGTTGCGGGGAGCTCCTACGAGCAGTACTTC. Translation: CASSRIVAGSSYEQYF.

This CDR3 is CASSFPPPRGLHTEAFF. In DNA form, the CDR3 reads TGTGCCAGCAGTTTCCCTCCCCCCCGGGGGTTGCACACTGAAGCTTTCTTT. The chain recombines TRBV28 with TRBJ1-1, with D perhaps TRBD1 (5 bases). Germline CDR1 and CDR2: MDHEN and SYDVKM. CDR3 length: 17 amino acids. With 3 bases removed from V and 3 bases from J, the gap between germline ends came to 20 bases. The full variable domain, its missing parts supplied by reference TRBV28 and TRBJ1-1, is DVKVTQSSRYLVKRTGEKVFLECVQDMDHENMFWYRQDPGLGLRLIYFSYDVKMKEKGDIPEGYSVSREKKERFSLILESASTNQTSMYLCASSFPPPRGLHTEAFFGQGTRLTVV.

The rearrangement joins TRBV9 to TRBJ2-1, with a weak D call TRBD1 (5 bases). This CDR3 has 16 residues. The germline CDR1 and CDR2 sequences are SGDLS and YYNGEE. The V gene lost 2 bases and the J gene lost 0 bases, with 12 bases spanning the gap. CDR3 in DNA: TGTGCCAGCAGCGTCTTCCGTGACAGCTCCTACAATGAGCAGTTCTTC. This encodes CASSVFRDSSYNEQFF.

The rearrangement joins TRBV9 to TRBJ2-4, with 12 bases lining up with TRBD1. Germline V gene data show CDR1 as SGDLS and CDR2 as YYNGEE. The CDR3 length is 19 residues. J was trimmed by 7 bases and V by 0 bases; bases with no gene match: 14. The CDR3 coding sequence is TGTGCCAGCAGCGTAGAAGGGACCGGGACAGGGGGCCCGGGGAACATTCAGTACTTC. This encodes CASSVEGTGTGGPGNIQYF.

V usage is TRBV19 and J usage is TRBJ1-2; D uncertain. CDR3 length: 13 amino acids. The ends were cut back, 5 bases at V and 2 bases at J, with 9 bases in the middle. Germline V CDR1 and CDR2: LNHDA, SQIVND (reference sequence). The CDR3 loop reads CASSVTANYGYTF. DNA for the CDR3: TGTGCCAGTAGTGTTACAGCGAACTATGGCTACACCTTC. Full variable domain (rest looked up from reference TRBV19 and TRBJ1-2): DGGITQSPKYLFRKEGQNVTLSCEQNLNHDAMYWYRQDPGQGLRLIYYSQIVNDFQKGDIAEGYSVSREKKESFPLTVTSAQKNPTAFYLCASSVTANYGYTFGSGTRLTVV.

This chain connects TRBV7-9 to TRBJ2-1, with 11 bases fitting TRBD1. The CDR3 sequence is 15 residues long. Germline V gene sequence: CDR1 SEHNR, CDR2 FQNEAQ (reference sequence). V trimming: 5 bases; J trimming: 4 bases; junction bases outside the gene matches: 4. CDR3 in amino acids: CASSTRDRGYNEQFF. CDR3 sequence (DNA): TGTGCCAGCAGCACCCGGGACAGGGGGTACAATGAGCAGTTCTTC. The full variable domain, its missing parts supplied by reference TRBV7-9 and TRBJ2-1, is DTGVSQNPRHKITKRGQNVTFRCDPISEHNRLYWYRQTLGQGPEFLTYFQNEAQLEKSRLLSDRFSAERPKGSFSTLEIQRTEQGDSAMYLCASSTRDRGYNEQFFGPGTRLTVL.

The chain is built from TRBV11-2 and TRBJ2-7, with D unclear. The CDR3 is 13 residues long. Trimming shortened V by 1 base and J by 3 bases, and 7 bases separated the two germline ends. Germline loops: CDR1 SGHAT, CDR2 FQNNGV. This chain's CDR3 is CASSLGSDYEQYF. The CDR3 region has the DNA TGTGCCAGCAGCTTAGGTTCGGACTACGAGCAGTACTTC.

The CDR3 region has the DNA TGTGCCAGCAGACGGACTCAACTGGGGAATCAGCCCCAGCATTTT. Its translation is CASRRTQLGNQPQHF. The chain couples TRBV6-5 to TRBJ1-5; D ambiguous. Germline CDR1 and CDR2: MNHEY and SVGAGI. V was shortened by 6 bases and J by 4 bases, with 16 bases between the two germline ends. This CDR3 comprises 15 residues.

V is TRBV14 and J is TRBJ2-5; 8 positions agree with TRBD2. There are 15 residues in the CDR3. Germline V CDR1 and CDR2: SGHDN, FVKESK. The trim removed 2 bases at V and 5 bases at J, leaving 7 bases unmatched. The CDR3 DNA is TGTGCCAGCAGCCAAAGACGGGGGGGATGGGAGACCCAGTACTTC. This encodes CASSQRRGGWETQYF. Filled out from reference TRBV14 and TRBJ2-5, the complete variable domain reads EAGVTQFPSHSVIEKGQTVTLRCDPISGHDNLYWYRRVMGKEIKFLLHFVKESKQDESGMPNNRFLAERTGGTYSTLKVQPAELEDSGVYFCASSQRRGGWETQYFGPGTRLLVL.

Comments on this clone: Other DNA sequences in the sample encode the same CDR3. This sequence joins TRBV13 and TRBJ2-1; unclear D gene. CDR1 and CDR2 from the germline V gene are PRHDT and FYEKMQ (reference sequence). The CDR3 extends over 16 amino acids. With 0 bases removed from V and 0 bases from J, the gap between germline ends came to 9 bases. The CDR3 region has the DNA TGTGCCAGCAGCTTAGGCGGTGGCAGCTCCTACAATGAGCAGTTCTTC. It translates to CASSLGGGSSYNEQFF. Full variable domain (outside the CDR3, taken from reference TRBV13 and TRBJ2-1): AAGVIQSPRHLIKEKRETATLKCYPIPRHDTVYWYQQGPGQDPQFLISFYEKMQSDKGSIPDRFSAQQFSDYHSELNMSSLELGDSALYFCASSLGGGSSYNEQFFGPGTRLTVL.

The chain recombines TRBV27 with TRBJ2-1; no clear D gene. Deletions cut 8 bases from V and 6 bases from J, with 14 bases between. Germline CDR1 and CDR2: MNHEY and SMNVEV (reference sequence). The CDR3 totals 13 residues. CDR3 sequence (DNA): TGTGCCAGCGGGTCTTTGGGCCGCAATGAGCAGTTCTTC. It yields the protein CASGSLGRNEQFF.

The chain uses TRBV27 and TRBJ2-7, with D possibly matching TRBD1 (6 bases). The CDR3 has 14 amino acids. Trimming cost V 4 bases and J 1 base, with 11 bases left between them. Germline V gene lookup returns CDR1 MNHEY and CDR2 SMNVEV (reference sequence). In DNA, the CDR3 is TGTGCCAGCAGTTCCCTCAGGGGTTCCTACGAGCAGTACTTC. This translates into CASSSLRGSYEQYF.

This chain links TRBV6-1 with TRBJ1-2; 9 bases line up with TRBD1. There are 14 residues in the CDR3. CDR1 MNHNS and CDR2 SASEGT come from the germline V gene. V gave up 10 bases and J gave up 7 bases; unmatched junction bases: 13. CDR3 in DNA: TGTGCCATCGAAACCCGGGACAGGGCACTTGGCTACACCTTC. Protein product: CAIETRDRALGYTF.